This is a list of T cell receptor beta chains from one sample in a study of T cells after yellow fever vaccination. Via MiXCR, TCRdb re-called the 5' RACE reads, giving one row per CDR3 protein. Seen here are about 630,000 distinct CDR3 sequences, about 12% observed once, and the top ten hold about 15%. Sequenced here: PBMCs, sampled on the day of the yellow fever booster vaccination. The receptors originated from a man aged 30 to 39 who received the YFV17D yellow fever vaccine. Both conserved end residues are part of each CDR3.

cdr3_length,v_call,j_call,cdr3_aa
19,TRBV6-5,TRBJ2-3,CASSYSVHLRGQLTDTQYF
13,TRBV20-1,TRBJ2-3,CSAPKIVQDTQYF
11,TRBV30,TRBJ2-1,CACPTPGEQFF
11,TRBV2,TRBJ2-3,CASTATDTQYF
16,TRBV4-2,TRBJ2-5,CASSQERTGVGETQYF
16,TRBV20-1,TRBJ2-1,CSARGGVGRAYNEQFF
14,TRBV5-6,TRBJ2-2,CASSSGTADGELFF
16,TRBV20-1,TRBJ2-1,CSARPGLAGRYNEQFF
14,TRBV9,TRBJ2-1,CASSVSGIDNEQFF
13,TRBV14,TRBJ2-3,CASSQKGSDTQYF
16,TRBV6-1,TRBJ2-1,CASSERSPSSYNEQFF
17,TRBV6-5,TRBJ2-3,CASSYSGLAGSTDTQYF
14,TRBV29-1,TRBJ2-1,CSVHKGLQNNEQFF
15,TRBV12-3/TRBV12-4,TRBJ2-1,CASSFGRPSYNEQFF
15,TRBV12-3/TRBV12-4,TRBJ2-1,CASRKTGGADNEQFF
11,TRBV20-1,TRBJ2-5,CSAPRAETQYF
14,TRBV2,TRBJ1-1,CASHVNGLNTEAFF
14,TRBV12-3/TRBV12-4,TRBJ2-1,CASRKREGYNEQFF
16,TRBV6-5,TRBJ2-4,CASSSSPGQGANIQYF
11,TRBV7-2,TRBJ2-5,CASSSLETQYF
15,TRBV7-2,TRBJ2-3,CASIGVSPPFDTQYF
15,TRBV4-3,TRBJ2-7,CASSHTGTKSYEQYF